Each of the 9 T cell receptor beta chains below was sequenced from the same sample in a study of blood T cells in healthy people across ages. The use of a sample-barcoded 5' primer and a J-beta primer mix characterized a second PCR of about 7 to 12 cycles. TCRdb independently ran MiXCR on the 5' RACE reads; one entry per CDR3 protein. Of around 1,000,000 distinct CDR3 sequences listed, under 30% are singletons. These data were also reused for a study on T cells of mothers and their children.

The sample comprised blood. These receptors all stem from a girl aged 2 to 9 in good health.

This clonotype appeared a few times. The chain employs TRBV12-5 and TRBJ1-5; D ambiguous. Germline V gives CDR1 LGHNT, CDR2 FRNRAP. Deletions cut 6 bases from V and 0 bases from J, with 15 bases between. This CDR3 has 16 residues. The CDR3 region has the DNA TGTGCTAGTGGCCAAATATTGGGTTATAGCAATCAGCCCCAGCATTTT. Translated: CASGQILGYSNQPQHF.

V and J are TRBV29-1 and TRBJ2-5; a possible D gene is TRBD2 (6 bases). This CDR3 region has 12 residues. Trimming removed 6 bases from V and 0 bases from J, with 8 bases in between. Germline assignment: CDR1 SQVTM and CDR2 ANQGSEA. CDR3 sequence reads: CSVVADQETQYF. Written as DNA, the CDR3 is TGCAGCGTCGTAGCGGACCAAGAGACCCAGTACTTC.

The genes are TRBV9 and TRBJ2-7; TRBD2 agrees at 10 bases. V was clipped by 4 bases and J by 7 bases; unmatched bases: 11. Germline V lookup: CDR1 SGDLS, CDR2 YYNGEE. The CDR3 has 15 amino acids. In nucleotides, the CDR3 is TGTGCCAGCAGCCCCTGGGGGCTAGCGGGAGCTGAGCAGTACTTC. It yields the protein CASSPWGLAGAEQYF.

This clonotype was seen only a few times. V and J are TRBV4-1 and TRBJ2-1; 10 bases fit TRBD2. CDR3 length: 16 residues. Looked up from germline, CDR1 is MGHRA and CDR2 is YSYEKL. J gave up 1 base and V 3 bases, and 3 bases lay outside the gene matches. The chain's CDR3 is CASSQYSGRSYNEQFF. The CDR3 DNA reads TGCGCCAGCAGCCAGTATAGCGGGAGGTCCTACAATGAGCAGTTCTTC.

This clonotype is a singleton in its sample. This chain's CDR3 is CASSAKSSGPYEQYF. CDR3 DNA: TGTGCCAGCAGCGCCAAATCTAGCGGGCCCTACGAGCAGTACTTC. The chain uses TRBV9 and TRBJ2-5; 8 nucleotides match TRBD2. The end of the DNA fits TRBJ2-7 better, so the J call may be wrong. The CDR3 runs 15 residues. Germline lookup yields CDR1 SGDLS and CDR2 YYNGEE.

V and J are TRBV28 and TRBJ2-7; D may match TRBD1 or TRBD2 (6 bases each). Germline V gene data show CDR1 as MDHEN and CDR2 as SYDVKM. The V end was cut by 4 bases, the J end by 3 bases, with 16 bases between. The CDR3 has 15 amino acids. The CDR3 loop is CASSYREADLYEQYF. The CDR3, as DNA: TGTGCCAGCAGTTACAGGGAGGCGGATCTCTACGAGCAGTACTTC.

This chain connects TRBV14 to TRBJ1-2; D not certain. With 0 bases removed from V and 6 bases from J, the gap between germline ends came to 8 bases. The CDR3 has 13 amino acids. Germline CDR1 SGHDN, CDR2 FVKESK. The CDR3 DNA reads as TGTGCCAGCAGCCAAGAACGGACCCATGGCTACACCTTC. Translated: CASSQERTHGYTF.

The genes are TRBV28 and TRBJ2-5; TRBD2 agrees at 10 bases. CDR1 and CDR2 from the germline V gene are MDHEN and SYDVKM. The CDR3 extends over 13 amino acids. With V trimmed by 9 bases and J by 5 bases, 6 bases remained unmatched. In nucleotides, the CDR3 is TGTGCCAGTGAGCGGGAGGGCCTGGAGACCCAGTACTTC. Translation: CASEREGLETQYF.

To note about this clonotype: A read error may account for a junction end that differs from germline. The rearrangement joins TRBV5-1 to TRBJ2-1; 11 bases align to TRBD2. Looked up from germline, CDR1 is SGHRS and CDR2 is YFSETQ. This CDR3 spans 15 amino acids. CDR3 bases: TGCGCCAACAGCTTGACTAGCGGGGACTACAATGAGCAGTTCTTC. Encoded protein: CANSLTSGDYNEQFF.